This T cell receptor (beta chain) was profiled in a study of blood T cell repertoires in COVID-19. Study overall: The study drew acute and convalescent COVID-19 samples from the United States, Italy and Spain. From T cells, B-cell-depleted T cells, or PBMCs came the material, which was cDNA or gDNA.

CDR3 size: 15 residues. The germline gives CDR1 SNHLY, CDR2 FYNNEI. V shed 5 bases and J shed 5 bases, with 18 bases lying between them. In the original processing: Reference gene primer amplification gave estimated nucleated cell counts. TCRdb's table, derived via immunoSEQ multiplex PCR, lists solely in-frame clones and lacks some. V, J and clone size are taken as reported in that table, and D and trimming were inferred from the DNA itself. The sample consists of 150,000 to 200,000 clones, roughly nine tenths of them appearing once. This clone was recorded once. Specimen: peripheral blood. This rearrangement joins TRBV2 to TRBJ1-2, with D perhaps matching TRBD1 (6 bases). This TCR derives from a man between 60 and 75 years old with acute or convalescent COVID-19. The CDR3 region is CASSPSGGGGYGYTF. CDR3 nucleotides: TGTGCCAGCAGTCCTTCTGGGGGCGGTGGGTATGGCTACACCTTC.